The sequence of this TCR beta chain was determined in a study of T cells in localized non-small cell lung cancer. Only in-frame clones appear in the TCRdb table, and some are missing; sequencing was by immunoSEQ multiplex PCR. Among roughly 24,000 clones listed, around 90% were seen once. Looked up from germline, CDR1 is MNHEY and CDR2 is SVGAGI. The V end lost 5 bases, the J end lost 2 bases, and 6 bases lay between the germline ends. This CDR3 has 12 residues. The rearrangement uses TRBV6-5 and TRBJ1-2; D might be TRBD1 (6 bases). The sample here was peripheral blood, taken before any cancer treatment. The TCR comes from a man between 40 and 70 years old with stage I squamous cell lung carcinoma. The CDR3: CASSTGNYGYTF. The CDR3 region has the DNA TGTGCCAGCAGTACAGGGAACTATGGCTACACCTTC.